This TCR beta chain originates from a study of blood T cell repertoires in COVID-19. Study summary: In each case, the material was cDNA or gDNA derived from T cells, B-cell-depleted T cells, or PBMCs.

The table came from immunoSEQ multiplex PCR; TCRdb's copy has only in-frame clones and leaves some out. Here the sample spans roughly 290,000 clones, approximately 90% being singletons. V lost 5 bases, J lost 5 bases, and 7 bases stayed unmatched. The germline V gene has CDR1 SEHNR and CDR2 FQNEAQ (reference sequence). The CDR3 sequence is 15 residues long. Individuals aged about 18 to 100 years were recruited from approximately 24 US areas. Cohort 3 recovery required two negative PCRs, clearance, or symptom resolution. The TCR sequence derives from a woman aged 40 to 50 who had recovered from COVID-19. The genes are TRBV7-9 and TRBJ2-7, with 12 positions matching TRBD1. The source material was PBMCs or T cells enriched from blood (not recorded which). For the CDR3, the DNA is TGTGCCAGCAGCCCGGGACAGGGGGCGCGGGACGAGCAGTACTTC. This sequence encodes CASSPGQGARDEQYF. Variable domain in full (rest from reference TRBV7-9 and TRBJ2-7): DTGVSQNPRHKITKRGQNVTFRCDPISEHNRLYWYRQTLGQGPEFLTYFQNEAQLEKSRLLSDRFSAERPKGSFSTLEIQRTEQGDSAMYLCASSPGQGARDEQYFGPGTRLTVT.